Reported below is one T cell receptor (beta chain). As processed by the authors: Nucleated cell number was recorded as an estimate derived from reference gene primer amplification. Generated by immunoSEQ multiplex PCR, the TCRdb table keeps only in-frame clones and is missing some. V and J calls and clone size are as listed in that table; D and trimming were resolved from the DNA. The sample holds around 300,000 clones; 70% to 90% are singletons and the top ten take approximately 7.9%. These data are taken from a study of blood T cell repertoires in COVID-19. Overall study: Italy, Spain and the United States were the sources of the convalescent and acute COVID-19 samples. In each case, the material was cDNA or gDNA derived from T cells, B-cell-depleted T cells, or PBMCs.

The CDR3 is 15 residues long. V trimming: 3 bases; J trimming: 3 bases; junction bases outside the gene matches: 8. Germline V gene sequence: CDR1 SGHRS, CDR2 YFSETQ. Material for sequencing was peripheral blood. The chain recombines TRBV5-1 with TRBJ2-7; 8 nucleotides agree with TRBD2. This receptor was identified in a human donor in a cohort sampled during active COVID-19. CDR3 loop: CASSSRGDAYYEQYF. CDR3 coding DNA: TGCGCCAGCAGCTCGCGGGGGGACGCCTACTACGAGCAGTACTTC.